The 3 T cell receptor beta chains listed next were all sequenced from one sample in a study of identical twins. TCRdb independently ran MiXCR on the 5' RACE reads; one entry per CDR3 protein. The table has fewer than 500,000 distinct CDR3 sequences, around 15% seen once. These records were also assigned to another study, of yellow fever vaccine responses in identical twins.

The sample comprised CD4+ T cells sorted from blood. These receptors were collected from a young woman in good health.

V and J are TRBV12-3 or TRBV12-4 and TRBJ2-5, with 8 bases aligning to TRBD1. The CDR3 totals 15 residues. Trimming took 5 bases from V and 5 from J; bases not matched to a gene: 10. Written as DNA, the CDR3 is TGTGCCAGCAGTCTGCGACAGGGGTTGATTGAGACCCAGTACTTC. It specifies CASSLRQGLIETQYF.

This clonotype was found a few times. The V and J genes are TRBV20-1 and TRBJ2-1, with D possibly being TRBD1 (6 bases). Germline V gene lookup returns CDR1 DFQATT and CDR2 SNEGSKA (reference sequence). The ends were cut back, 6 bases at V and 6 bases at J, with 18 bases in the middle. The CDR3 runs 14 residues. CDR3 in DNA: TGCAGTGCAAGGGACACCGCATGGGCCAATGAGCAGTTCTTC. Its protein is CSARDTAWANEQFF.

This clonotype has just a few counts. As DNA, the CDR3 is TGCAGTGCTATGGCGTGGGCTAGCTCCTACGAGCAGTACTTC. Residues: CSAMAWASSYEQYF. The V call is TRBV20-1, the J call TRBJ2-7; no definite D call. The CDR3 contains 14 residues. V lost 4 bases, J lost 0 bases, and 13 bases lay in between. Germline V gene lookup returns CDR1 DFQATT and CDR2 SNEGSKA (reference sequence).